The present T cell receptor (beta chain) was sequenced within a study of blood T cells in healthy people across ages. A sample-barcoded 5' primer and a J-beta primer mix were used in a second PCR of about 6 to 11 cycles. TCRdb redid the calling of the 5' RACE reads with MiXCR, one entry per CDR3 protein. The sample carries about 580,000 distinct CDR3 sequences, around 48% recorded once. V gave up 3 bases and J gave up 2 bases; unmatched junction bases: 4. This CDR3 has 15 amino acids. The V call is TRBV12-3 or TRBV12-4, the J call TRBJ1-5; TRBD1 matches 7 bases. This clonotype originated in a man older than 75 in good health. Sequencing was done on a sample of blood. The CDR3 bases are TGTGCCAGCAGTTTGGTTCAGGGGGGCAATCAGCCCCAGCATTTT. It codes for CASSLVQGGNQPQHF.